This TCR beta chain appears in the sequencing data of a study of blood T cell repertoires in COVID-19. The wider study: PBMCs, B-cell-depleted T cells, or T cells provided the cDNA or gDNA that made up the material.

Sequencing was performed with immunoSEQ multiplex PCR; in TCRdb, only in-frame clones are kept and a portion is missing. The table records 150,000 or so clones, 87% of them present only once. Germline V gene lookup returns CDR1 LNHDA and CDR2 SQIVND (reference sequence). Trimming at V came to 5 bases and at J to 3 bases, leaving 11 bases not matched to a gene. The CDR3 sequence is 16 residues long. The origin of this receptor is a man older than 75 with acute or convalescent COVID-19. Sequencing input: peripheral blood. The chain uses TRBV19 and TRBJ1-2, with 8 positions matching TRBD1. The CDR3 bases are TGTGCCAGTAGTCCTCGCTGGGACAGGCAGGACTATGGCTACACCTTC. Translation gives CASSPRWDRQDYGYTF.